The T cell receptor beta chain described here comes from a study of shared clonotypes between healthy human individuals. Study summary: The people who gave samples were a couple of women and a few men aged 18 to 49.

Unsorted PBMC DNA went through sequencing on ten immunoSEQ deep assay plates. TCRdb keeps only in-frame clones here, not all; method: immunoSEQ multiplex PCR. The repertoire has about 530,000 clones, over 75% of them found once; the top ten carry approximately 13%. This TCR derives from a middle-aged woman in good health. Some clones in this sample may be carry-over from other donors' samples. Sequencing used PBMCs.

The DNA of the CDR3 is TGTGCCAGCAGCTTTCAAAGGGGGGGTAGGAGCAATGAGCAGTTCTTC. It translates to CASSFQRGGRSNEQFF. This sequence joins TRBV7-9 and TRBJ2-1; D perhaps matches TRBD2 (7 bases). The CDR3 is made up of 16 amino acids. V was cut by 3 bases and J by 6 bases, with 18 bases left in between. Germline V CDR1 and CDR2: SEHNR, FQNEAQ (reference sequence).